The next 19 T cell receptor beta chains were all read from a single sample in a study of T cell repertoires in cytomegalovirus infection. These receptors have no known antigen. TCRdb redid the calling of the reads with MiXCR, one entry per CDR3 protein. The data show about 900,000 distinct CDR3 sequences, with 31% seen just once and 11% to 15% held by the top ten. Source: cultured CD8+ T cells from PBMCs, taken from culture after CMV antigen stimulation. The receptors derive from a human donor in good health (CMV status not recorded). Some clones in this sample may be carry-over from other donors' samples.

The chain joins TRBV6-6 to TRBJ1-4; no firm D call. Trimming stripped 6 bases from V and 6 bases from J, with 11 bases between. CDR3 length: 13 residues. Germline CDR1 reads MNHNY; CDR2 reads SVGAGI (reference sequence). CDR3 in DNA: TGTGCCAGCAGCCCGTACAACCATGAAAAACTGTTTTTT. Its translation: CASSPYNHEKLFF.

The V call is TRBV5-6, the J call TRBJ1-1, with D perhaps matching TRBD1 (6 bases). Germline lookup yields CDR1 SGHDT and CDR2 YYEEEE. V was cut by 3 bases and J by 0 bases, with 15 bases left in between. This CDR3 contains 16 residues. This CDR3 is CASSSWDILLNTEAFF. The CDR3, as DNA: TGTGCCAGCAGCTCTTGGGACATCTTATTGAACACTGAAGCTTTCTTT.

The table lists this clonotype with many counts. The chain uses TRBV7-2 and TRBJ2-5; 7 nucleotides match TRBD2. This CDR3 region has 16 residues. The V gene's germline CDR1 is SGHTA and CDR2 FQGNSA. V was pared by 8 bases and J by 5 bases, with 17 bases of the junction left unmatched. The CDR3 region is CASQAGRGRNGETQYF. CDR3 bases: TGTGCCAGCCAAGCGGGGCGCGGGCGCAATGGGGAGACCCAGTACTTC.

The chain uses TRBV19 and TRBJ1-6; D might be TRBD1 (6 bases). The CDR3 has 14 residues. The V end was cut by 6 bases, the J end by 9 bases, with 15 bases between. Germline V gene sequence: CDR1 LNHDA, CDR2 SQIVND (reference sequence). The CDR3 DNA reads TGTGCCAGTAGCATCGACAGGCCGGGTTCACCCCTCCACTTT. It yields the protein CASSIDRPGSPLHF.

The J gene is TRBJ1-2, the V gene TRBV28, with TRBD1 matching 7 bases. This CDR3 has 14 amino acids. V lost 6 bases to trimming and J lost 5 bases; unmatched junction nucleotides: 9. The germline gives CDR1 MDHEN, CDR2 SYDVKM. The CDR3 sequence: CASRHTGQTYGYTF. CDR3 DNA: TGTGCCAGCAGACATACGGGACAGACATATGGCTACACCTTC.

This clonotype showed up many times. The chain joins TRBV7-2 to TRBJ2-1, with D perhaps TRBD1 or TRBD2 (5 bases each). The CDR3 has 15 amino acids. With 5 bases removed from V and 10 bases from J, the gap between germline ends came to 21 bases. CDR1 and CDR2 (germline): SGHTA, FQGNSA. CDR3 in amino acids: CASSPLRGPEMEQFF. Here the CDR3 DNA reads TGTGCCAGCAGCCCCCTCCGGGGCCCAGAAATGGAGCAGTTCTTC. Full variable domain (remainder filled in from reference TRBV7-2 and TRBJ2-1): GAGVSQSPSNKVTEKGKDVELRCDPISGHTALYWYRQSLGQGLEFLIYFQGNSAPDKSGLPSDRFSAERTGGSVSTLTIQRTQQEDSAVYLCASSPLRGPEMEQFFGPGTRLTVL.

The chain couples TRBV7-3 to TRBJ2-5; D ambiguous. CDR3 length: 16 amino acids. Trimming cost V 0 bases and J 1 base, with 12 bases left between them. In germline, CDR1 is SGHTA, CDR2 FQGTGA. CDR3 bases: TGTGCCAGCAGCTTAACGCCCCTAAGGCCCCAAGAGACCCAGTACTTC. Its translation: CASSLTPLRPQETQYF.

This chain connects TRBV27 to TRBJ1-3; 7 positions match TRBD1. Germline V lookup: CDR1 MNHEY, CDR2 SMNVEV (reference sequence). This CDR3 contains 17 residues. Trimming took 4 bases from V and 0 from J; bases not matched to a gene: 9. The CDR3 sequence: CASSSWDSDASGNTIYF. The CDR3 bases are TGTGCCAGCAGTTCCTGGGACAGCGACGCCTCTGGAAACACCATATATTTT.

The gene calls are TRBV5-1 and TRBJ2-1, with 9 bases aligning to TRBD2. V dropped 2 bases and J dropped 0; count of bases not matched to a gene: 9. Germline loops: CDR1 SGHRS, CDR2 YFSETQ. The CDR3 covers 18 residues. CDR3 sequence (DNA): TGCGCCAGCAGCTTTCCTAGCGGGGTGGCGAGCTCCTACAATGAGCAGTTCTTC. It encodes CASSFPSGVASSYNEQFF.

This clonotype turned up a few times. This rearrangement joins TRBV7-2 to TRBJ2-5, with TRBD1 identical over 11 bases. Germline loops: CDR1 SGHTA, CDR2 FQGNSA. V gave up 3 bases and J gave up 2 bases; unmatched junction bases: 2. CDR3 length: 15 amino acids. CDR3 bases: TGTGCCAGCAGCTTCTGGGACAGGGGGCAAGAGACCCAGTACTTC. Its translation is CASSFWDRGQETQYF.

At least ten counts were recorded for this clonotype. The CDR3 nucleotides read TGTGCCAGCAGCTTAGTGCGGAGTGAGGGTTTCTTT. Residues: CASSLVRSEGFF. This chain connects TRBV7-9 to TRBJ1-1; D unresolved. Germline CDR1 and CDR2: SEHNR and FQNEAQ (reference sequence). Between the trimmed V and J ends, which lost 1 base and 13 bases, there was a span of 13 bases. The CDR3 has 12 amino acids.

The J gene is TRBJ1-2, the V gene TRBV4-3, with D possibly being TRBD1 (5 bases). The germline V gene has CDR1 LGHNA and CDR2 YSLEER. The V end lost 3 bases, the J end lost 3 bases, and 8 bases lay between the germline ends. This CDR3 is built from 13 residues. The CDR3 nucleotides are TGCGCCAGCAGCCACCGGGACGACTATGGCTACACCTTC. Protein sequence: CASSHRDDYGYTF.

This clonotype occurred a few times. The chain recombines TRBV6-2 or TRBV6-3 with TRBJ2-3, with D perhaps matching TRBD1 (5 bases). This CDR3 comprises 14 residues. CDR1 is MNHEY and CDR2 is SVGEGT in the germline V gene. The V gene lost 0 bases and the J gene lost 11 bases, with 15 bases spanning the gap. The CDR3 nucleotides are TGTGCCAGCAGTTACTCGACCGACAGCAGTGGGCAGTATTTT. This gives the protein CASSYSTDSSGQYF.

This clonotype was counted between two and nine times. V gene TRBV7-6 combines with J gene TRBJ2-2; the D call may be TRBD1 or TRBD2 (5 bases each). V was clipped by 4 bases and J by 0 bases, with 18 bases between them. This CDR3 spans 18 amino acids. CDR1 and CDR2 (germline): SGHVS, FNYEAQ. This chain's CDR3 is CASSSTSGTGANTGELFF. For the CDR3, the DNA is TGTGCCAGCAGCTCAACTAGTGGCACAGGCGCGAACACCGGGGAGCTGTTTTTT.

This clonotype was picked up a small number of times. This chain links TRBV12-3 or TRBV12-4 with TRBJ1-4; D unclear. The germline V and J ends were trimmed by 10 bases and 8 bases, with 11 bases remaining between them. CDR3 length: 11 residues. CDR3 nucleotides: TGTGCCACCTATTTCGGCGAAAAACTGTTTTTT. Translating gives CATYFGEKLFF.

The gene calls are TRBV15 and TRBJ1-4; 9 positions agree with TRBD1. The V segment lost 2 bases and the J segment 8 bases; nucleotides outside the gene matches: 3. CDR1 and CDR2 (germline): LNHNV, YYDKDF (reference sequence). The CDR3 sequence is 14 residues long. The CDR3 DNA reads as TGTGCCACCAGCAGACTCGGACAGGGGGAAAAACTGTTTTTT. Translation gives CATSRLGQGEKLFF.

This sequence joins TRBV29-1 and TRBJ2-5, with D maybe TRBD2 (6 bases). Germline V lookup: CDR1 SQVTM, CDR2 ANQGSEA. V shed 7 bases and J shed 3 bases, with 12 bases lying between them. The CDR3 runs 12 residues. CDR3 nucleotides: TGCAGCGCTGACGGAGGGGAAGAGACCCAGTACTTC. Protein product: CSADGGEETQYF.

This clonotype was counted only a few times. The chain has TRBV15 and TRBJ2-5; D possibly corresponds to TRBD1 (5 bases). Per germline, CDR1 LNHNV and CDR2 YYDKDF (reference sequence). Trimming shortened V by 3 bases and J by 4 bases, and 15 bases separated the two germline ends. The CDR3 contains 15 residues. CDR3 sequence reads: CATSSLGQVGETQYF. The CDR3 DNA follows: TGTGCCACCAGCAGCCTTGGACAAGTCGGAGAGACCCAGTACTTC. The full variable domain, with the rest looked up from reference TRBV15 and TRBJ2-5, is DAMVIQNPRYQVTQFGKPVTLSCSQTLNHNVMYWYQQKSSQAPKLLFHYYDKDFNNEADTPDNFQSRRPNTSFCFLDIRSPGLGDTAMYLCATSSLGQVGETQYFGPGTRLLVL.

DNA for the CDR3: TGCAGTGCTAGAGGCAGCGTTTTGGACAATCAGCCCCAGCATTTT. Translated, it gives CSARGSVLDNQPQHF. The rearrangement joins TRBV20-1 to TRBJ1-5; D ambiguous. The V gene lost 1 base and the J gene lost 3 bases, with 13 bases spanning the gap. The germline V gene has CDR1 DFQATT and CDR2 SNEGSKA (reference sequence). The CDR3 loop spans 15 amino acids.